These T cell receptor beta chains were read from a single sample in a study of a mutant IDH1 vaccine in newly diagnosed glioma. TCRdb's copy holds only in-frame clones and misses some; the assay was immunoSEQ multiplex PCR. The repertoire holds around 36,000 clones, with 91% as singletons. No cognate antigen is known for these TCRs. Source: PBMCs, taken from a glioma patient whose treatment included an IDH1 peptide vaccine. The receptors originated from a man between 50 and 59 years old with glioma. Each CDR3 is given with its conserved first and last residue. D genes are given only for firm matches. The listing skips clone size in some rows; elsewhere it reads once, few, many or a size class.

j_call,clone_size,d_call,v_call,cdr3_aa,cdr3_nt
TRBJ1-5,.,.,TRBV19,CASTTEGSVQPQHF,TGTGCCAGTACCACAGAGGGGAGTGTTCAGCCCCAGCATTTT
TRBJ2-5,.,TRBD1,TRBV19,CASSRQGAGGETQYF,TGTGCCAGTAGTAGACAGGGGGCTGGAGGAGAGACCCAGTACTTC
TRBJ2-7,.,.,TRBV5-1,CASSLGGEGHEQYF,TGCGCCAGCAGCTTGGGGGGCGAAGGCCACGAGCAGTACTTC
TRBJ2-3,.,TRBD2,TRBV4-1,CASSQGPSGTDTQYF,TGCGCCAGCAGCCAGGGGCCTAGCGGGACAGATACGCAGTATTTT
TRBJ2-7,.,TRBD2,TRBV28,CASSLGSSGSVNEQYF,TGTGCCAGCAGTTTAGGGAGTAGCGGGAGTGTCAACGAGCAGTACTTC
TRBJ2-1,.,.,TRBV5-1,CASSRGLPGDEQFF,TGCGCCAGCAGCCGGGGGCTACCAGGGGATGAGCAGTTCTTC
TRBJ1-3,.,.,TRBV5-1,CASSLGDSGNTIYF,TGCGCCAGCAGCTTAGGGGACTCTGGAAACACCATATATTTT
TRBJ2-7,once,.,TRBV4-1,CASSQEEWTTGQYF,TGCGCCAGCAGCCAAGAGGAATGGACTACGGGGCAGTACTTC
TRBJ1-1,.,TRBD1,TRBV7-2,CASSLVGTANTEAFF,TGTGCCAGCAGCTTAGTAGGGACAGCGAACACTGAAGCTTTCTTT
TRBJ2-3,.,TRBD1,TRBV7-2,CASSLGLGQGSDTQYF,TGTGCCAGCAGCTTAGGTCTGGGACAGGGCTCAGATACGCAGTATTTT
TRBJ2-3,.,TRBD2,TRBV9,CASSALGSLAGGLETQYF,TGTGCCAGCAGCGCCCTGGGGTCACTAGCGGGGGGGCTGGAGACGCAGTATTTT
TRBJ1-1,.,.,TRBV9,CASSVIQDHTEAFF,TGTGCCAGCAGCGTAATTCAGGATCACACTGAAGCTTTCTTT
TRBJ2-1,.,.,TRBV19,CASSILRGSYNEQFF,TGTGCCAGTAGTATATTGCGGGGTTCCTACAATGAGCAGTTCTTC
TRBJ1-3,.,.,TRBV15,CATSRVRASGNTIYF,TGTGCCACCAGCAGAGTAAGAGCTTCTGGAAACACCATATATTTT
TRBJ2-1,.,TRBD1,TRBV10-1,CASSGDSNNEQFF,TGCGCCAGCAGTGGGGACAGTAACAATGAGCAGTTCTTC
TRBJ2-5,.,TRBD1,TRBV5-1,CASSVQQGAGQETQYF,TGCGCCAGCAGCGTACAACAGGGGGCTGGGCAAGAGACCCAGTACTTC
TRBJ2-7,once,.,TRBV19,CASSIGSSYERYF,TGTGCCAGTAGTATTGGGAGCTCCTACGAGCGGTACTTC
TRBJ2-7,.,TRBD2,TRBV7-8,CASMERGGRYEQYF,TGTGCCAGCATGGAGCGGGGGGGACGGTACGAGCAGTACTTC
TRBJ1-1,once,.,TRBV4-1,CASSQGALNTEAFF,TGCGCCAGCAGCCAAGGGGCGTTAAACACTGAAGCTTTCTTT
TRBJ2-7,.,TRBD1,TRBV29-1,CSGRDRALEQYF,TGCAGCGGCCGGGACAGGGCCCTCGAGCAGTACTTC
TRBJ1-2,.,TRBD1,TRBV27,CASSFSGQGPYGYTF,TGTGCCAGCAGTTTCTCGGGACAGGGACCTTATGGCTACACCTTC
TRBJ1-5,.,.,TRBV18,CASHAGHNQPQHF,TGTGCCAGCCACGCCGGGCACAATCAGCCCCAGCATTTT
TRBJ1-2,.,TRBD1,TRBV9,CASSAEAWTGRVNGYTF,TGTGCCAGCAGCGCCGAGGCCTGGACAGGACGGGTAAATGGCTACACCTTC
TRBJ2-7,.,TRBD1,TRBV5-5,CASSLGDRATYEQYF,TGTGCCAGCAGCTTGGGCGACAGGGCTACCTACGAGCAGTACTTC
TRBJ2-7,.,TRBD1,TRBV5-5,CASSLEWTGSYEQYF,TGTGCCAGCAGCTTGGAGTGGACAGGGTCCTACGAGCAGTACTTC
TRBJ1-4,.,.,TRBV27,CASSFGRAATNEKLFF,TGTGCCAGCAGTTTCGGCAGGGCTGCAACTAATGAAAAACTGTTTTTT
TRBJ2-3,once,TRBD2,TRBV5-1,CASSAGLAVSTDTQYF,TGCGCCAGCAGCGCGGGACTAGCGGTTAGCACAGATACGCAGTATTTT
TRBJ2-5,.,TRBD1,TRBV27,CASRTGQQETQYF,TGTGCCAGCCGGACAGGTCAGCAAGAGACCCAGTACTTC
TRBJ1-2,.,TRBD1,TRBV19,CASSMTGSGYGYTF,TGTGCCAGTAGTATGACAGGGTCTGGTTATGGCTACACCTTC
TRBJ2-5,.,TRBD1,TRBV5-1,CASSLLGFGQGEVKTQYF,TGCGCCAGCAGCTTGCTCGGGTTTGGACAGGGGGAGGTGAAGACCCAGTACTTC
TRBJ2-3,.,TRBD2,TRBV10-1,CASSERAGGPDTQYF,TGCGCCAGCAGTGAGCGAGCGGGGGGGCCAGATACGCAGTATTTT
TRBJ2-7,.,TRBD2,TRBV19,CASRASGEGLHEQYF,TGTGCCAGTAGGGCTAGCGGGGAGGGCCTCCACGAGCAGTACTTC
TRBJ2-7,.,.,TRBV27,CASSLRGKTYEQYF,TGTGCCAGCAGTTTAAGAGGCAAAACCTACGAGCAGTACTTC
TRBJ2-2,.,.,TRBV9,CASSPSQIHTGELFF,TGTGCCAGCAGCCCTTCACAGATCCACACCGGGGAGCTGTTTTTT
TRBJ1-2,.,.,TRBV7-6,CASSFGGPDYGYTF,TGTGCCAGCAGCTTTGGGGGGCCGGACTATGGCTACACCTTC
TRBJ2-7,.,.,TRBV5-4,CASSLGQGRYEQYF,TGTGCCAGCAGCTTGGGGCAGGGGAGGTACGAGCAGTACTTC
TRBJ2-7,once,TRBD1,TRBV7-2,CASSFGTGPYEQYF,TGTGCCAGCAGCTTTGGGACAGGTCCCTACGAGCAGTACTTC
TRBJ2-3,few,.,TRBV9,CASSVDSVAATDTQYF,TGTGCCAGCAGCGTAGATTCGGTAGCGGCCACAGATACGCAGTATTTT
TRBJ1-5,.,.,TRBV5-6,CASSLARSMNQPQHF,TGTGCCAGCAGCTTAGCCAGATCGATGAATCAGCCCCAGCATTTT
TRBJ1-6,.,TRBD1,TRBV28,CASGKRTGDNSPLHF,TGTGCCAGCGGGAAAAGGACAGGGGATAATTCACCCCTCCACTTT
TRBJ1-2,.,TRBD1,TRBV19,CASNPGHLLAGGYGYTF,TGTGCCAGTAACCCCGGCCATCTTTTGGCAGGGGGCTATGGCTACACCTTC
TRBJ1-1,.,.,TRBV29-1,CSVKPLTGPLNTEAFF,TGCAGCGTGAAGCCTCTTACCGGGCCTCTGAACACTGAAGCTTTCTTT
TRBJ2-2,.,.,TRBV2,CASSYAGELFF,TGTGCCAGCAGTTACGCCGGGGAGCTGTTTTTT